This paragraph covers one TCR beta chain sequence. Methods used by the authors: Counts of nucleated cells, estimated from reference gene primer amplification, were obtained. Profiling relied on immunoSEQ multiplex PCR, and the TCRdb table lists in-frame clones only, not all of them. V and J calls plus clone size are reproduced from that table; the DNA served to infer D and trimming. The sample includes about 340,000 clones, just over 85% of them seen just once. The sample comes from a study of blood T cell repertoires in COVID-19. Turning to the study itself: Some COVID-19 samples were acute and others convalescent; all came from the United States, Italy and Spain.

Across roughly 25 US areas, participants ranged in age from about 18 to 90 years. V was pared by 4 bases and J by 2 bases, with 10 bases of the junction left unmatched. This CDR3 has 17 amino acids. The germline V gene has CDR1 SGHTA and CDR2 FQGNSA. The chain carries TRBV7-2 and TRBJ2-7; the match to TRBD2 covers 11 bases. The specimen sequenced was PBMCs or T cells enriched from blood (not recorded which). The clonotype originates from a woman aged 40 to 50 with acute COVID-19. In DNA form, the CDR3 reads TGTGCCAGCAGCTCCAACCCCATAGCGGGAGGGGCCTACGAGCAGTACTTC. Translating it yields CASSSNPIAGGAYEQYF.